These T cell receptor beta chains were read from a single sample in a study of T-cell reconstitution after alpha-beta-depleted transplantation in children. One entry per CDR3 protein results from TCRdb running MiXCR on the PCR reads. The sample has hundreds of thousands of distinct CDR3 sequences; approximately 9.6% are singletons. The starting material was PBMCs from the stem cell graft donor, obtained from the stem cell graft. The source of these receptors is a human donor who donated a stem cell graft to a child with SCID. CDR3s include the opening cysteine and the closing phenylalanine or tryptophan. The D gene is left open where the match is weak. Clone size is stated in some rows and not others, as once, few, many or a class when expanded.

CDR3aa,CDR3nt,abundance,v_gene,j_gene,d_gene
CATSRDPGFEAFF,TGTGCCACCAGCAGAGATCCTGGTTTCGAAGCTTTCTTT,many,TRBV15,TRBJ1-1,NA
CASSLGQGNTGELFF,TGTGCCAGCAGCCTCGGGCAGGGGAACACCGGGGAGCTGTTTTTT,many,TRBV7-3,TRBJ2-2,NA
CASTLSPTGTTEAFF,TGTGCCAGCACTTTATCCCCGACAGGGACGACTGAAGCTTTCTTT,medium-sized,TRBV27,TRBJ1-1,TRBD1
CASSEPGQGASYEQYF,TGTGCCAGCAGTGAGCCCGGACAGGGGGCTTCCTACGAGCAGTACTTC,medium-sized,TRBV12-3/TRBV12-4,TRBJ2-7,TRBD1
CASSPGLAGGTSTDTQYF,TGCGCCAGCAGCCCTGGACTAGCGGGGGGAACTAGCACAGATACGCAGTATTTT,NA,TRBV5-1,TRBJ2-3,TRBD2
CATSGGTGITDTQYF,TGTGCCACCAGTGGGGGGACAGGGATCACAGATACGCAGTATTTT,NA,TRBV24-1,TRBJ2-3,TRBD1
CASSLTPMGRNYGYTF,TGTGCCAGCAGTCTTACCCCAATGGGACGTAACTATGGCTACACCTTC,few,TRBV12-3/TRBV12-4,TRBJ1-2,NA
CATSRDRSINEQFF,TGTGCCACCAGCAGAGATCGATCTATCAATGAGCAGTTCTTC,NA,TRBV15,TRBJ2-1,NA
CASSYPTGEAFF,TGTGCCAGCAGTTACCCGACAGGGGAGGCTTTCTTT,few,TRBV6-5,TRBJ1-1,TRBD1
CSAVSGGVSYEQYF,TGCAGTGCTGTTAGCGGGGGGGTCTCCTACGAGCAGTACTTC,many,TRBV20-1,TRBJ2-7,TRBD2
CASSPSGSTDTQYF,TGTGCCAGCAGCCCATCGGGGAGCACAGATACGCAGTATTTT,NA,TRBV7-3,TRBJ2-3,NA
CASKQGDNSPLHF,TGCGCCAGCAAACAGGGTGATAATTCACCCCTCCACTTT,few,TRBV5-1,TRBJ1-6,NA
CASSLGTAQLAFF,TGCGCCAGCAGCTTGGGGACGGCCCAGTTGGCTTTCTTT,NA,TRBV5-1,TRBJ1-1,NA
CASSFQQETQYF,TGCGCCAGCAGCTTCCAGCAAGAGACCCAGTACTTC,many,TRBV5-1,TRBJ2-5,NA
CSAEGGAGYNEQFF,TGCAGTGCTGAAGGGGGCGCCGGCTACAATGAGCAGTTCTTC,NA,TRBV20-1,TRBJ2-1,TRBD1
CASSPQEGVQKTQYF,TGTGCCAGCAGCCCCCAGGAGGGGGTCCAGAAGACCCAGTACTTC,NA,TRBV2,TRBJ2-5,NA
CSGMDRGPYEQYF,TGCAGTGGGATGGACAGGGGCCCCTACGAGCAGTACTTC,NA,TRBV20-1,TRBJ2-7,TRBD1